These T cell receptor beta chains were read from a single sample in a study of cytomegalovirus exposure and HLA in healthy donors. Using immunoSEQ multiplex PCR, the repertoire was profiled, and TCRdb retains in-frame clones only, with some absent. Among 200,000 or so clones, more than 75% were seen once, and the ten largest hold roughly 2.6%. The sample comprised PBMCs. The receptors originated from a woman between 50 and 59 years old in good health and CMV-seropositive. Each CDR3 is given with its conserved first and last residue. Each record gives: D gene, V gene, J gene, CDR3 protein, CDR3 DNA. A D gene is named only where the DNA matches it firmly.

>TRBD1|TRBV4-1|TRBJ2-2
CASSQGDRYTGELFF
TGCGCCAGCAGCCAAGGGGACAGATACACCGGGGAGCTGTTTTTT
>-|TRBV7-2|TRBJ1-1
CASSRGLNTEAFF
TGTGCCAGCAGCCGAGGCCTGAACACTGAAGCTTTCTTT
>TRBD2|TRBV5-4|TRBJ2-2
CASPAGGPDKHRGAVF
TGTGCCAGCCCAGCGGGGGGGCCTGACAAACACCGGGGAGCTGTTTTT
>-|TRBV2|TRBJ2-5
CASSGQERETQYF
TGTGCCAGCAGTGGACAGGAGCGAGAGACCCAGTACTTC
>TRBD2|TRBV2|TRBJ2-5
CASRASGGKRTQYF
TGTGCCAGCAGGGCTAGCGGGGGAAAGCGTACCCAGTACTTC
>-|TRBV11-3|TRBJ2-7
CASSPLLGEDRYEQYF
TGTGCCAGCAGCCCGCTTTTGGGGGAGGATCGGTACGAGCAGTACTTC
>TRBD1|TRBV5-6|TRBJ2-5
CASSLGQGYGTQYF
TGTGCCAGCAGCTTGGGACAGGGGTATGGGACCCAGTACTTC
>TRBD2|TRBV2|TRBJ2-3
CASRTGTSSGTQYF
TGTGCCAGCAGAACCGGGACTAGCAGCGGTACGCAGTATTTT
>-|TRBV7-2|TRBJ2-5
CASSLGDSRETQYF
TGTGCCAGCAGCTTAGGGGACTCTAGGGAGACCCAGTACTTC
>TRBD1|TRBV7-9|TRBJ2-5
CASSSGTGPETQYF
TGTGCCAGCAGCTCTGGGACAGGGCCCGAGACCCAGTACTTC